What follows are 17 T cell receptor beta chains derived from one specimen sequenced in a study of blood T cell repertoires in COVID-19. The protocol was immunoSEQ multiplex PCR, while the TCRdb copy is restricted to in-frame clones and leaves out a portion. The sample shows 90,000 to 150,000 clones, 80% to 90% of them seen only once. Sequenced: peripheral blood. The receptor source for this set is a human donor in a cohort sampled during active COVID-19.

The chain uses TRBV7-9 and TRBJ2-3, with D tentatively TRBD1 (6 bases). CDR1 SEHNR and CDR2 FQNEAQ come from the germline V gene (reference sequence). Trimming pared 2 bases from V and 1 base from J, leaving 13 bases between. This CDR3 has 16 amino acids. The CDR3 DNA sequence: TGTGCCAGCAGCTTATCAGGGGCGCTGGGCACAGATACGCAGTATTTT. It is translated as CASSLSGALGTDTQYF.

This chain connects TRBV27 to TRBJ2-2; D call uncertain. The length of the CDR3 is 14 residues. CDR1 and CDR2 from the germline V gene are MNHEY and SMNVEV (reference sequence). With 3 bases removed from V and 2 bases from J, the gap between germline ends came to 7 bases. The CDR3 region is CASSFTANTGELFF. The DNA for the CDR3 is TGTGCCAGCAGTTTTACAGCTAACACCGGGGAGCTGTTTTTT.

The DNA of the CDR3 is TGTGCCAGCAGCTTAGTAGTAGAGACCCAGTACTTC. Translated: CASSLVVETQYF. The chain combines TRBV7-8 with TRBJ2-5; D is unresolved. CDR1 is SGHVS, CDR2 FQNEAQ, per germline. The ends were cut back, 1 base at V and 4 bases at J, with 4 bases in the middle. The CDR3 runs 12 residues.

The sample holds many counts of this clone. CDR3 sequence: CASSETGGSSYGYTF. The CDR3, as DNA: TGTGCCAGCAGCGAGACAGGGGGCTCGTCCTATGGCTACACCTTC. The chain carries TRBV9 and TRBJ1-2; the match to TRBD1 covers 10 bases. With V trimmed by 3 bases and J by 4 bases, 6 bases remained unmatched. This CDR3 is 15 amino acids long. Germline CDR1 and CDR2: SGDLS and YYNGEE.

This clone was recorded a few times. The V gene is TRBV3-1 (or the pseudogene TRBV3-2), the J gene TRBJ1-5; TRBD1 is a possible D gene (6 bases). The CDR3 contains 19 residues. The germline V gene encodes CDR1 LGHDT and CDR2 YNNKEL (reference sequence). V was trimmed by 0 bases and J by 3 bases, leaving 21 bases between them. The CDR3 loop is CASSQDPYGTSRFNQPQHF. In nucleotides, the CDR3 is TGTGCCAGCAGCCAAGATCCCTACGGGACAAGTCGGTTCAATCAGCCCCAGCATTTT.

V gene TRBV24-1 combines with J gene TRBJ2-7, with D maybe TRBD1 (5 bases). Trimming removed 5 bases at V and 5 bases at J, with 6 bases between. CDR3 length: 11 amino acids. Germline-derived CDR1 and CDR2 are KGHDR and SFDVKD. The CDR3 coding sequence is TGTGCCACCAGTGCAGGGAACGAGCAGTACTTC. This translates into CATSAGNEQYF.

The chain recombines TRBV5-1 with TRBJ1-1, with D possibly TRBD1 on 5 matching bases. Germline-derived CDR1 and CDR2 are SGHRS and YFSETQ. The CDR3 consists of 13 residues. V was trimmed by 8 bases and J by 1 base, leaving 12 bases between them. In nucleotides, the CDR3 is TGCGCCAGTTCGGCCAGGGAGAACACTGAAGCTTTCTTT. Its protein product is CASSARENTEAFF.

The V gene is TRBV7-2, the J gene TRBJ2-5, with D perhaps matching TRBD2 (6 bases). Germline loops: CDR1 SGHTA, CDR2 FQGNSA. The CDR3 has 15 amino acids. With 2 bases removed from V and 8 bases from J, the gap between germline ends came to 18 bases. The CDR3 sequence: CASSLLLADKKTQYF. The CDR3 nucleotides are TGTGCCAGCAGCTTATTGTTAGCGGACAAGAAAACCCAGTACTTC.

The V gene is TRBV29-1, the J gene TRBJ2-2, with D hard to call. Trimming left V 3 bases short and J 2 bases short, with 7 bases between. Germline CDR1 is SQVTM and CDR2 is ANQGSEA. The CDR3 spans 13 residues. The CDR3 coding sequence is TGCAGCGTTGATTGGCTTAACACCGGGGAGCTGTTTTTT. Translating gives CSVDWLNTGELFF.

V is TRBV7-2 and J is TRBJ2-1, with 12 bases matching TRBD2. Germline V gives CDR1 SGHTA, CDR2 FQGNSA. V lost 5 bases, J lost 3 bases, and 8 bases stayed unmatched. The CDR3 runs to 17 residues. The CDR3 sequence is CASSQTSGGPLYNEQFF. DNA of the CDR3: TGTGCCAGCAGCCAAACTAGCGGGGGGCCTCTCTACAATGAGCAGTTCTTC. Looking up the rest from reference TRBV7-2 and TRBJ2-1 gives the full variable domain: GAGVSQSPSNKVTEKGKDVELRCDPISGHTALYWYRQSLGQGLEFLIYFQGNSAPDKSGLPSDRFSAERTGGSVSTLTIQRTQQEDSAVYLCASSQTSGGPLYNEQFFGPGTRLTVL.

The chain uses TRBV19 and TRBJ2-7; 8 bases are shared with TRBD1. This CDR3 has 16 amino acids. V shed 5 bases, J shed 0 bases, and the junction held 9 bases outside the gene matches. CDR1 and CDR2 (germline): LNHDA, SQIVND (reference sequence). Here the CDR3 reads CASSSKRDRPSYEQYF. In nucleotides, the CDR3 is TGTGCCAGTAGTTCAAAAAGGGACAGGCCCTCCTACGAGCAGTACTTC. The full variable domain, completed using reference TRBV19 and TRBJ2-7, is DGGITQSPKYLFRKEGQNVTLSCEQNLNHDAMYWYRQDPGQGLRLIYYSQIVNDFQKGDIAEGYSVSREKKESFPLTVTSAQKNPTAFYLCASSSKRDRPSYEQYFGPGTRLTVT.

The V gene is TRBV19, the J gene TRBJ2-7; 8 positions agree with TRBD1. The CDR3 spans 14 residues. Looked up from germline, CDR1 is LNHDA and CDR2 is SQIVND (reference sequence). The V and J ends lost 5 bases and 1 base, in that order; junction bases with no gene match: 4. Here the CDR3 DNA reads TGTGCCAGTAGTGGACAGGGCAGTTCCTACGAGCAGTACTTC. Translating gives CASSGQGSSYEQYF.

This rearrangement joins TRBV4-3 to TRBJ2-1, with TRBD2 matching over 11 bases. The ends lost 4 bases at V and 8 bases at J; junction bases unmatched: 13. Germline CDR1 is LGHNA and CDR2 is YSLEER. The CDR3 loop spans 17 amino acids. The CDR3 DNA follows: TGCGCCAGCAGCCTCATTCTAGCGGGGGGATCGGTCGATGAGCAGTTCTTC. Translated, it gives CASSLILAGGSVDEQFF.

The genes are TRBV27 and TRBJ1-5, with TRBD1 as a possible D gene (6 bases). The germline gives CDR1 MNHEY, CDR2 SMNVEV (reference sequence). The CDR3 is made up of 14 amino acids. V lost 6 bases, J lost 3 bases, and 12 bases lay in between. CDR3 coding DNA: TGTGCCAGCAGCCCGACAGGCCACAATCAGCCCCAGCATTTT. Its translation is CASSPTGHNQPQHF.

The chain has TRBV2 and TRBJ1-5, with TRBD1 matching over 9 bases. Per the germline V gene, CDR1 is SNHLY and CDR2 is FYNNEI. The CDR3 sequence is 15 residues long. J gave up 7 bases and V 5 bases, and 9 bases lay outside the gene matches. CDR3 DNA sequence: TGTGCCAGCAGTCAACAGGGGGCGGATGAACAGCCCCAGCATTTT. It encodes CASSQQGADEQPQHF.

This sequence joins TRBV18 and TRBJ1-4; 7 nucleotides align to TRBD1. The V gene end was trimmed by 5 bases and the J gene end by 8 bases; junction bases not matched to a gene: 14. CDR1 is KGHSH, CDR2 LQKENI, per germline. This CDR3 region has 16 residues. The CDR3 region has the DNA TGTGCCAGCTCAGCGACAGGGTTGGGGCCTTGGGAAAAACTGTTTTTT. Translation gives CASSATGLGPWEKLFF.

The chain has TRBV14 and TRBJ2-7, with a tentative D call TRBD1 (6 bases). Germline V lookup: CDR1 SGHDN, CDR2 FVKESK. Trimming pared 0 bases from V and 0 bases from J, leaving 15 bases between. CDR3 length: 17 amino acids. The CDR3 is CASSQEGAARSSYEQYF. CDR3 coding DNA: TGTGCCAGCAGCCAAGAGGGGGCAGCCAGGAGCTCCTACGAGCAGTACTTC.